What follows are 7 T cell receptor beta chains derived from one specimen sequenced in a study of shared clonotypes between healthy human individuals. The repertoire was sequenced with immunoSEQ multiplex PCR; TCRdb's copy has only in-frame clones and lacks some. The data contain tens of thousands of clones, roughly three fifths of them singletons. Sequencing was done on a sample of memory CD8+ T cells sorted from blood. This sample's subset: CD45RO+ cells pooled with CCR7-negative TemRA cells. The receptors derive from a man younger than 45 in good health.

A note on this clone: A read error may produce the germline difference seen at one junction end. The V and J genes are TRBV5-6 and TRBJ2-7; TRBD2 matches at 15 bases. CDR3 length: 15 residues. Per germline, CDR1 SGHDT and CDR2 YYEEEE. In DNA form, the CDR3 reads TGTGCCAGCAGCGGCTCCGGGACTAGCGGGAGGAGGGCCTTATTC. This encodes CASSGSGTSGRRALF.

This chain joins TRBV9 and TRBJ1-4, with unresolved D. V was pared by 0 bases and J by 10 bases, with 10 bases between. This CDR3 comprises 13 residues. Per the germline V gene, CDR1 is SGDLS and CDR2 is YYNGEE. The CDR3 nucleotides read TGTGCCAGCAGCGTAGCGGAATGGGGAAAACTGTTTTTT. Translating gives CASSVAEWGKLFF.

The J gene is TRBJ1-1, the V gene TRBV28; TRBD1 is a possible D gene (5 bases). V shed 6 bases and J shed 8 bases, with 25 bases lying between them. This CDR3 region has 16 residues. Germline CDR1 reads MDHEN; CDR2 reads SYDVKM. The CDR3 loop is CASSSLPGGVGQEAFF. The CDR3, as DNA: TGTGCCAGCAGCAGTCTTCCCGGGGGAGTAGGGCAAGAAGCTTTCTTT.

The chain employs TRBV27 and TRBJ2-7; 12 nucleotides line up with TRBD2. The V segment lost 3 bases and the J segment 6 bases; nucleotides outside the gene matches: 12. Germline lookup yields CDR1 MNHEY and CDR2 SMNVEV (reference sequence). This CDR3 spans 17 amino acids. The CDR3 DNA reads TGTGCCAGCAGTTTGTCTCGCTCGGCTAGCGGGAGGGGCGAGCAGTACTTC. As protein: CASSLSRSASGRGEQYF.

This clone was counted many times. The gene calls are TRBV6-5 and TRBJ2-7; TRBD2 matches 9 bases. Trimming at V came to 2 bases and at J to 3 bases, leaving 2 bases not matched to a gene. Germline values: CDR1 MNHEY, CDR2 SVGAGI. This CDR3 has 14 amino acids. Written as DNA, the CDR3 is TGTGCCAGCAGTTACGGAGCGGGGGGCTACGAGCAGTACTTC. As protein: CASSYGAGGYEQYF.

V and J are TRBV27 and TRBJ2-7; 11 bases fit TRBD2. CDR1 is MNHEY, CDR2 SMNVEV, per germline (reference sequence). CDR3 length equals 16 residues. The V and J ends lost 6 bases and 7 bases, in that order; junction bases with no gene match: 14. The CDR3 is CASSPSLLAGAREQYF. The CDR3 nucleotides are TGTGCCAGCAGCCCATCGCTACTAGCGGGAGCTAGGGAGCAGTACTTC.

In this sample, this clone turned up many times. A far more abundant clone sits one base away, making this likely a read error. The sample contains more than one DNA sequence encoding this CDR3. This sequence joins TRBV11-3 and TRBJ1-1; D ambiguous. V was shortened by 5 bases and J by 1 base, with 8 bases between the two germline ends. The CDR3 contains 13 residues. Per the germline V gene, CDR1 is SGHNT and CDR2 is YENEEA. The CDR3 DNA sequence: TGTGCCAGCAGCCCCCAACGGAACACTGAAGCTTTCTTT. Encoded protein: CASSPQRNTEAFF.